What follows describes a single TCR beta chain. TCR beta CDR3 regions were amplified from RNA transcripts. TCR CDR3 underwent first-round RT-PCR with the HTBI primer set. TCRdb ran MiXCR on the multiplex PCR reads and lists one entry per CDR3 protein. The table records hundreds of thousands of distinct CDR3 sequences, about half of them present only once. Germline lookup yields CDR1 SNHLY and CDR2 FYNNEI. Between the trimmed V and J ends, which lost 8 bases and 3 bases, there was a span of 14 bases. The CDR3 runs to 13 residues. This record comes from a study of T cells in Graves' hyperthyroidism and ophthalmopathy. Graves' hyperthyroidism is called stable when ophthalmopathy does not progress within 18 months.

The source is a woman aged 18-35 years with Graves' hyperthyroidism. The J gene is TRBJ2-7, the V gene TRBV2; D is perhaps TRBD1 (5 bases). The material sequenced was peripheral blood or thyroid tissue (not recorded which). CDR3: CASRPTVGYEQYF. The DNA of the CDR3 is TGTGCCAGCCGACCGACAGTTGGCTACGAGCAGTACTTC.